Listed below are T cell receptor beta chains from one sample, sequenced in a study of blood T cells in healthy people across ages. TCRdb re-derived calls from the 5' RACE reads in MiXCR, one entry per CDR3 protein. The sample lists some 750,000 distinct CDR3 sequences, 22% occurring once. The sample was blood. These receptor sequences come from a man aged 65 to 79 in good health. Both conserved end residues are part of each CDR3. Fields, in order: V gene, clone size, D gene, J gene, CDR3 DNA, CDR3 protein. A D gene is named only where the DNA matches it firmly. A clone size is listed for some rows: how often the clone was seen (once, few, many), or a class if it is expanded.

>TRBV28|-|-|TRBJ1-2
TGTGCCAGCGGTTCTGGGCCGGACTTCTATGGCTACACCTTC
CASGSGPDFYGYTF
>TRBV27|-|-|TRBJ1-1
TGTGCCAGCAGTCAAAACGACAAACGAAGGGGAGCTTTCTTT
CASSQNDKRRGAFF
>TRBV3-1|-|TRBD1|TRBJ1-2
TGTGCCAGCAGCTCAGACAGGGGGCGACGTGATGGCTACACCTTC
CASSSDRGRRDGYTF
>TRBV3-1|few|TRBD2|TRBJ2-2
TGTGCCAGCAGCCAATACCGGACTAGAGCGAACACCGGGGAGCTGTTTTTT
CASSQYRTRANTGELFF
>TRBV7-2|-|-|TRBJ1-2
TGTGCCAGCAGCTCTACAGCGGTGCAGGGCTACACCTTC
CASSSTAVQGYTF
>TRBV3-1|few|TRBD2|TRBJ2-3
TGTGCCAGCAGCCCATGGGGTACTGGCGGGAGAGGAGATACGCAGTATTTT
CASSPWGTGGRGDTQYF
>TRBV10-3|many|-|TRBJ1-6
TGTGCCATCAGTGAGCGAGGGAATTCACCCCTCCACTTT
CAISERGNSPLHF
>TRBV6-6|many|-|TRBJ2-4
TGTGCCAGCAGTTACGTAGACATTCAGTACTTC
CASSYVDIQYF
>TRBV15|few|-|TRBJ2-7
TGTGCCACCAGCAGAGATCGTGCCGGAGCCTACGAGCAGTACTTC
CATSRDRAGAYEQYF
>TRBV20-1|-|TRBD2|TRBJ2-1
TGCAGTGCTACAACGGGACTAGGACTCAGCGGTGAGCAGTTCTTC
CSATTGLGLSGEQFF
>TRBV4-1|few|-|TRBJ2-3
TGCGCCAGCAGCCAACAAAATATAGGGAGTAGCACAGATACGCAGTATTTT
CASSQQNIGSSTDTQYF
>TRBV6-2/TRBV6-3|few|-|TRBJ2-5
TGTGCCAGCAGAGCCCTCAACGGGGGCGGTTTCCAAGAGACCCAGTACTTC
CASRALNGGGFQETQYF
>TRBV20-1|few|-|TRBJ1-2
TGCAGTGCTAGTTTGACAGGTTATGGCTACACCTTC
CSASLTGYGYTF
>TRBV7-2|-|-|TRBJ1-1
TGTGCCAGCAGCTCAGGACCGGGGAGGGGCACTGAAGCTTTCTTT
CASSSGPGRGTEAFF
>TRBV24-1|-|-|TRBJ2-3
TGTGCCACCAGCAAACGCAGGGCAGATACGCAGTATTTT
CATSKRRADTQYF
>TRBV3-1|few|-|TRBJ1-4
TGTGCCAGCAGCCAAGAACGGCAGGGTGTTTTAGGAAAACTGTTTTTT
CASSQERQGVLGKLFF
>TRBV5-1|-|-|TRBJ2-2
TGCGCCAGCAGCTTGGTCCCAGGGGCGAACACCGGGGAGCTGTTTTTT
CASSLVPGANTGELFF
>TRBV7-2|-|-|TRBJ2-1
TGTGCCAGCAGCTTAGACTGGGGGATAGACAATGAGCAGTTCTTC
CASSLDWGIDNEQFF
>TRBV20-1|-|TRBD1|TRBJ2-7
TGCAGTGCTTCCGGGACAGGGGGCTACGAGCAGTACTTC
CSASGTGGYEQYF
>TRBV5-1|few|-|TRBJ2-7
TGCGCCAGCAGCTTGGACTACCGGAGCGAGCAGTACTTC
CASSLDYRSEQYF
>TRBV18|few|TRBD2|TRBJ2-1
TGTGCCAGCTCAACCGATTCTGGACTAGCGGGAGCTTATGAGCAGTTCTTC
CASSTDSGLAGAYEQFF
>TRBV6-6|many|TRBD1|TRBJ1-1
TGTGCCAGCAGTTCTCTAGACAGGGGACACACTGAAGCTTTCTTT
CASSSLDRGHTEAFF
>TRBV20-1|few|TRBD1|TRBJ1-1
TGCAGTGCTAGGGGTGACAGGGGGAACACTGAAGCTTTCTTT
CSARGDRGNTEAFF
>TRBV12-3/TRBV12-4|few|TRBD2|TRBJ2-1
TGTGCCAGCACCCCGGGACTAGCGGGAGTTAATGAGCAGTTCTTC
CASTPGLAGVNEQFF
>TRBV3-1|few|-|TRBJ2-2
TGTGCCAGCAGCCCAACCAGCGAGAACACCGGGGAGCTGTTTTTT
CASSPTSENTGELFF
>TRBV9|-|TRBD2|TRBJ2-3
TGTGCCAGCAGCGGTAGCGGGAACACAGATACGCAGTATTTT
CASSGSGNTDTQYF
>TRBV12-3/TRBV12-4|-|-|TRBJ2-7
TGTGCCAGCAGTTTTCGTGGAGGACCGTTTTACGAGCAGTACTTC
CASSFRGGPFYEQYF
>TRBV6-2/TRBV6-3|few|TRBD1|TRBJ2-2
TGTGCCAGCAGACAAACAGGGGACGGGGAGCTGTTTTTT
CASRQTGDGELFF
>TRBV9|few|TRBD1|TRBJ2-2
TGTGCCAGCAGCCAACCGACAGGGGCCGTCACCGGGGAGCTGTTTTTT
CASSQPTGAVTGELFF
>TRBV5-1|-|-|TRBJ1-1
TGCGCCAGCAGCGCCTTGGCGTCAAGTCTTGAAGCTTTCTTT
CASSALASSLEAFF
>TRBV12-3/TRBV12-4|few|-|TRBJ1-3
TGTGCCAGCAGCAAACGAGACACCATATATTTT
CASSKRDTIYF
>TRBV6-1|once|-|TRBJ2-5
TGTGCCAGCAGGAAAGAACAAGAGACCCAGTACTTC
CASRKEQETQYF
>TRBV6-6|few|TRBD1|TRBJ1-6
TGTGCCAGCAGTTTCGACAGGGGGAATTCACCCCTCCACTTT
CASSFDRGNSPLHF
>TRBV7-9|many|-|TRBJ1-1
TGTGCCAGCAGCTTAGCCCCCGACCGAAGGCTGAACACTGAAGCTTTCTTT
CASSLAPDRRLNTEAFF
>TRBV3-1|once|-|TRBJ2-5
TGTGCCAGCAGCCCCGTTGGAGGGACAGAGACCCAGTACTTC
CASSPVGGTETQYF
>TRBV7-2|-|-|TRBJ1-3
TGTGCCAGTAGCTATGGGGCTGGGAGCGGAAACACCATATATTTT
CASSYGAGSGNTIYF
>TRBV5-1|-|-|TRBJ2-7
TGCGCCAGCAGCTTGGAACAGGGCTACGAGCAGTACTTC
CASSLEQGYEQYF
>TRBV10-3|few|-|TRBJ2-3
TGTGCCATCAGTGGGACAGCGAGCACAGATACGCAGTATTTT
CAISGTASTDTQYF
>TRBV29-1|many|-|TRBJ2-1
TGCAGCGTAGCGACTACGTACAATGAGCAGTTCTTC
CSVATTYNEQFF
>TRBV7-9|-|-|TRBJ2-5
TGTGCCAACAGCTTAGCGGTCCAGCGGCACCTCCAAGAGACCCAGTACTTC
CANSLAVQRHLQETQYF
>TRBV5-1|few|TRBD1|TRBJ2-1
TGCGCCAGCAGCCCCAGGTCCAGCCCGACAGGGAATGAGCAGTTCTTC
CASSPRSSPTGNEQFF
>TRBV5-5|-|-|TRBJ2-3
TGTGCCAGCAGCTCAGGATGGGGGGCCCCAAGCACAGATACGCAGTATTTT
CASSSGWGAPSTDTQYF
>TRBV28|-|-|TRBJ1-1
TGTGCCAGCAGTTCATCCCCTTGGGGAAACACTGAAGCTTTCTTT
CASSSSPWGNTEAFF
>TRBV12-3/TRBV12-4|few|TRBD1|TRBJ2-5
TGTGCCAGCAGCCGGGACAGTGATCTACGCCAGTACTTC
CASSRDSDLRQYF
>TRBV20-1|few|TRBD2|TRBJ2-3
TGCAGTGCCGATGATCTAGCGGGGGGGCCGTCCACAGATACGCAGTATTTT
CSADDLAGGPSTDTQYF
>TRBV12-3/TRBV12-4|few|-|TRBJ1-5
TGTGCCAGCAGTGCTCAGTGGGGACAGCCCCAGCATTTT
CASSAQWGQPQHF
>TRBV28|few|TRBD1|TRBJ2-5
TGTGCCAGCAGTTTAGGGACAGGGAGAGGAGAGACCCAGTACTTC
CASSLGTGRGETQYF
>TRBV13|-|-|TRBJ1-4
TGTGCCAGCAGCTCGCCGGGGCGAGAAAAACTGTTTTTT
CASSSPGREKLFF
>TRBV4-1|few|-|TRBJ2-4
TGCGCCAGCAGCCAAGGTACGGGTGCGGACATTCAGTACTTC
CASSQGTGADIQYF
>TRBV19|many|-|TRBJ2-5
TGTGCCAGCAGGCGACACAACCAAGAGACCCAGTACTTC
CASRRHNQETQYF
>TRBV5-1|few|-|TRBJ1-1
TGCGCCAGCCGACGGAACATGAACACTGAAGCTTTCTTT
CASRRNMNTEAFF
>TRBV7-9|-|TRBD2|TRBJ2-1
TGTGCCAGCAGCCCCCTCGATGCGGGGGAATACAATGAGCAGTTCTTC
CASSPLDAGEYNEQFF
>TRBV29-1|many|TRBD1|TRBJ2-1
TGCAGCGGTTCCGGGACAGGTAACAATGAGCAGTTCTTC
CSGSGTGNNEQFF